Included here is one TCR beta chain sequence, with context. Its target antigen remains unknown. One base away there is no much larger clone; base qualities are not given. Trimming accounts for 7 bases at V and 10 bases at J, while the number of junction bases matched to no gene is 16. Counted from cysteine to phenylalanine, this CDR3 has 15 amino acids. The sequence is cut down to CDR3 DNA, 45 bases in frame from base 1. For CDR1 and CDR2, the germline V gene lists ENHRY and SYGVKD. The trial excluded patients who had a history of autoimmune disease or who were on systemic immunosuppression. Peripheral blood for TCR sequencing was drawn from every dose cohort at baseline, at cycle 4 day 1 and at cycle 7 day 1. Samples came from an open-label, multicenter, first-in-human phase I dose-escalation trial of ivuxolimab. Adults with locally advanced or metastatic melanoma, renal cell, hepatocellular, or head and neck squamous cell carcinoma were enrolled in the trial. Before TCR sequencing, CD4+ T cells and CD8+ T cells were sorted from peripheral blood as separate populations.

The data were taken from a study of OX40 agonist ivuxolimab in advanced cancers. About the full investigation: Ivuxolimab was an agonistic, fully human IgG2 monoclonal antibody directed against OX40 (CD134), a costimulatory receptor. Partial responses occurred in three dose-escalation patients: two with cutaneous melanoma and one with hepatocellular carcinoma. Intravenous ivuxolimab was administered to patients every 2 weeks at six dose levels: 0.01, 0.1, 0.3, 1.5, 3 and 10 mg/kg. Peripheral TCRbeta sequencing was intended to test whether TCR sequence diversity was altered and clonal T-cell expansion was caused by ivuxolimab. In the dose-escalation cohort, 65% to 85% of patients were male, and the mean age was 60 years with a range of about 20 to 90. The paper reports the monotherapy dose-escalation portion (N of about 47 patients) of the phase I ivuxolimab trial. Of the approximately 53 patients in dose escalation, about 20 had hepatocellular carcinoma, some 15 had melanoma, 9 had renal cell carcinoma and 9 had head and neck cancer. Prior anti-PD-1, anti-PD-L1 or anti-CTLA-4 therapy was permitted, and checkpoint inhibitors had been received by about 37% of dose-escalation patients. Points the paper makes about the study in general: In the 0.1-3.0 mg/kg groups, partial responders had among the lowest normalized peripheral clonal expansion, particularly in CD8+ T cells. Clonal expansion of both CD4+ and CD8+ blood T cells was observed from baseline to week 6 at doses 0.1 to 3.0 mg/kg. Low levels of normalized T-cell clonal expansion were also seen in some nonresponding patients. Which antigens the clonally expanded peripheral T cells were specific for was not determined. After ivuxolimab, more expanded clones were found on average in CD8+ T cells than in CD4+ T cells.

For sequencing of the TCRbeta CDR3 region, genomic DNA was extracted from the sorted cells. The immunoSEQ Assay was used for sequencing of TCRbeta CDR3 regions. The table was pulled from immuneACCESS by TCRdb, which kept in-frame rearrangements only. Such tables lose some clones; where checked, under half of the loss comes from unresolved V genes, and the rest has no known cause. A total of tens of thousands of clones appear in this sample, approximately 80% of them only once. The ten largest clones add up to roughly 2% of the sample. The chain is assembled from TRBV10-3 and TRBJ2-1, with 7 bases in between that match TRBD1. The sequence was collected from an adult with an advanced solid tumor such as melanoma, head and neck, liver or kidney cancer. Sequencing used CD4+ or CD8+ T cells sorted from blood, obtained in a trial of the OX40 agonist ivuxolimab. DNA sequence: TGTGCCATCAACCCGACAGGGATGATCCTAAGAGAGCAGTTCTTC. This codes for CAINPTGMILREQFF.